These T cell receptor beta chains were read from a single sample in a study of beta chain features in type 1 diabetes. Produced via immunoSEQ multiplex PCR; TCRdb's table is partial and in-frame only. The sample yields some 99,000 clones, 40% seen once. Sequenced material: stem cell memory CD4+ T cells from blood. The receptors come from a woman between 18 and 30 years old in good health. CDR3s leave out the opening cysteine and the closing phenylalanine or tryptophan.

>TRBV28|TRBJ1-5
ASSFRGQFSNQPQH
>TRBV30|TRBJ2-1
AWSPRTGAHLNEQF
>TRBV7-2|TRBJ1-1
ASMKGQVNTEAF
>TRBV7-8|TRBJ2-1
ASTFSGTGKIVGRGGNEQF
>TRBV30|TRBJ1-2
RAGPYGYT
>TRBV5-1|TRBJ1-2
ASSLEQGAAYGYT
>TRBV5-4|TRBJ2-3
ASRSQTSGRLGDTQY
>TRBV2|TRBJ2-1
ASSEGYPYNEQF
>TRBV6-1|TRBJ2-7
ASIRTGSYEQY
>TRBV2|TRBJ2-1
ASKGLAGVPEQF
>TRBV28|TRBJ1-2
ASSPAGPYGYT
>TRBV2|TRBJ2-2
ASSDRGRTGELF
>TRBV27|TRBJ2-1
ASSLLSGSINEQF
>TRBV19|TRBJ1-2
ASSPRQGDGYT
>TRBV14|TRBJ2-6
ASSQVVGANVLT
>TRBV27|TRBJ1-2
ASSHRPQAIPRGYT
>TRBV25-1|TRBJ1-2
ASSVQGAQGGYT
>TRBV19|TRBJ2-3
ASSTTSASTDTQY
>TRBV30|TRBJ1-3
AWSVRSQRNTIY
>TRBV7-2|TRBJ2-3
ASSLMSWGTGVADTQY
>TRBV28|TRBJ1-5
ASSLGTGGLQPQH
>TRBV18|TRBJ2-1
ASSQGLAAYNEQF
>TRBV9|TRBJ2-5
ASSVASSGTSLTQY